These T cell receptor beta chains were read from a single sample in a study of identical twins. TCRdb itself ran the 5' RACE reads through MiXCR, one entry per CDR3 protein. The sample holds around 450,000 distinct CDR3 sequences; 14% are singletons and the top ten take 0.5% to 0.65%. This sample also appeared in a second study, on yellow fever vaccine responses in identical twins.

The specimen was CD4+ T cells sorted from blood. The receptors here all came from a woman aged 18 to 35 in good health. CDR3s include the opening cysteine and the closing phenylalanine or tryptophan. Each record gives: J gene, V gene, clone size, D gene, CDR3 DNA, CDR3 protein. A D gene is named only where the DNA matches it firmly. A row's size may be missing; if present it is once, few, many or a size class.

J: TRBJ2-6; V: TRBV11-1; size: few; D: NA; DNA: TGTGCCAGCAGCACCTGGGCGGCAGAGAACTCTGGGGCCAACGTCCTGACTTTC; CDR3: CASSTWAAENSGANVLTF
J: TRBJ2-5; V: TRBV27; size: few; D: NA; DNA: TGTGCCAGCAGTTTCTTCCCTCCCGGGCAGGGGGGTACCCAAGAGACCCAGTACTTC; CDR3: CASSFFPPGQGGTQETQYF
J: TRBJ2-1; V: TRBV12-3/TRBV12-4; size: few; D: TRBD2; DNA: TGTGCCAGCAGTGCGGGGGGGGCGGCGTACAATGAGCAGTTCTTC; CDR3: CASSAGGAAYNEQFF
J: TRBJ2-3; V: TRBV21-1; size: NA; D: NA; DNA: TGTGCCAGCAGCAAAGGGCTCCGGACTTTCTCCCAAAACACAGATACGCAGTATTTT; CDR3: CASSKGLRTFSQNTDTQYF
J: TRBJ2-6; V: TRBV14; size: few; D: NA; DNA: TGTGCCAGCAGCCCGAGCCTTGGGGCCAACGTCCTGACTTTC; CDR3: CASSPSLGANVLTF
J: TRBJ2-1; V: TRBV7-9; size: NA; D: NA; DNA: TGTGCCAGCACCCCGAGTCCTTCTACCAATGAGCAGTTCTTC; CDR3: CASTPSPSTNEQFF
J: TRBJ2-7; V: TRBV4-2; size: NA; D: NA; DNA: TGTGCCAGCAGCCAAAAGGGTTCCTACGAGCAGTACTTC; CDR3: CASSQKGSYEQYF
J: TRBJ2-7; V: TRBV14; size: NA; D: TRBD2; DNA: TGTGCCAGCAGGAAAAGCGGGGGGGCATACGAGCAGTACTTC; CDR3: CASRKSGGAYEQYF
J: TRBJ2-3; V: TRBV6-5; size: NA; D: NA; DNA: TGTGCCAGCAGTTACACCCCAAGGGGAATTAGCACAGATACGCAGTATTTT; CDR3: CASSYTPRGISTDTQYF
J: TRBJ2-2; V: TRBV4-2; size: many; D: NA; DNA: TGTGCCAGCAGCCAACGGGGCTCCACCGGGGAGCTGTTTTTT; CDR3: CASSQRGSTGELFF
J: TRBJ2-2; V: TRBV28; size: NA; D: TRBD1; DNA: TGTGCCAGCAGAAGAACAGGGGCAACCGGGGAGCTGTTTTTT; CDR3: CASRRTGATGELFF
J: TRBJ2-1; V: TRBV28; size: few; D: NA; DNA: TGTGCCAGCAGTTTATATGGTGGGTTCGGTGGTGAGCAGTTCTTC; CDR3: CASSLYGGFGGEQFF
J: TRBJ2-6; V: TRBV10-1; size: few; D: TRBD1; DNA: TGCGCCAGCAGTGCGGGACAGGTCCTCTCTGGGGCCAACGTCCTGACTTTC; CDR3: CASSAGQVLSGANVLTF
J: TRBJ1-5; V: TRBV6-5; size: few; D: NA; DNA: TGTGCCACATCCGGGGGGTTAGGGCCCCAGCATTTT; CDR3: CATSGGLGPQHF
J: TRBJ1-1; V: TRBV7-2; size: few; D: NA; DNA: TGTGCCAGCAGCGAATCTCCAGGGCTCACTGAAGCTTTCTTT; CDR3: CASSESPGLTEAFF